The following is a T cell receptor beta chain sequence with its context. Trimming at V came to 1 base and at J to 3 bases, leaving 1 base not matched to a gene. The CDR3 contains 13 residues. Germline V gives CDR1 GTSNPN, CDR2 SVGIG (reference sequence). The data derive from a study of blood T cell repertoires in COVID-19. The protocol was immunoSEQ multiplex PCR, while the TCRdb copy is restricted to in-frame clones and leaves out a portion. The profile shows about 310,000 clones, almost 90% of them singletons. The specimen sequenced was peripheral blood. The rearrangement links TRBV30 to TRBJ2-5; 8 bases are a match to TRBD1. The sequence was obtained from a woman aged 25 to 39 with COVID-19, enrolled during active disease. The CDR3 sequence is CAWSGTGKETQYF. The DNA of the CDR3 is TGTGCCTGGAGTGGGACAGGGAAAGAGACCCAGTACTTC. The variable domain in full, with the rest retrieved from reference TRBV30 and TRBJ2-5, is SQTIHQWPATLVQPVGSPLSLECTVEGTSNPNLYWYRQAAGRGLQLLFYSVGIGQISSEVPQNLSASRPQDRQFILSSKKLLLSDSGFYLCAWSGTGKETQYFGPGTRLLVL.